The 22 T cell receptor beta chains below were found in one sample sequenced in a study of blood T cell repertoires in COVID-19. Clones were sequenced by immunoSEQ multiplex PCR, and TCRdb holds only the in-frame ones, with some missing. The sample lists 200,000 to 250,000 clones, roughly 82% occurring once. The sequencing sample was made of peripheral blood. The receptor set was obtained from a woman aged 40 to 50 with acute or convalescent COVID-19.

The V and J genes are TRBV29-1 and TRBJ1-3, with 9 bases fitting TRBD1. CDR3 length: 13 residues. CDR1 and CDR2 from the germline V gene are SQVTM and ANQGSEA. V gave up 7 bases and J gave up 2 bases; unmatched junction bases: 3. CDR3 sequence reads: CSARQGAGNTIYF. CDR3 nucleotide sequence: TGCAGCGCTCGACAGGGGGCTGGAAACACCATATATTTT.

This chain's CDR3 is CASSFEINWTGGENTEAFF. The CDR3 DNA follows: TGCGCCAGCAGCTTCGAAATAAACTGGACAGGGGGCGAGAACACTGAAGCTTTCTTT. The rearrangement uses TRBV5-1 and TRBJ1-1; 11 nucleotides align to TRBD1. Germline loops: CDR1 SGHRS, CDR2 YFSETQ. This CDR3 contains 19 residues. Trimming at V came to 2 bases and at J to 1 base, leaving 13 bases not matched to a gene. Variable domain in full (rest from reference TRBV5-1 and TRBJ1-1): KAGVTQTPRYLIKTRGQQVTLSCSPISGHRSVSWYQQTPGQGLQFLFEYFSETQRNKGNFPGRFSGRQFSNSRSEMNVSTLELGDSALYLCASSFEINWTGGENTEAFFGQGTRLTVV.

The chain has TRBV11-3 and TRBJ2-2; 14 bases line up with TRBD2. The CDR3 extends over 18 amino acids. V gave up 6 bases and J gave up 5 bases; unmatched junction bases: 11. The V gene's germline CDR1 is SGHNT and CDR2 YENEEA. Here the CDR3 reads CASSTPRGLAGGTGELFF. CDR3 nucleotide sequence: TGTGCCAGCAGTACCCCCCGCGGACTAGCGGGGGGAACCGGGGAGCTGTTTTTT.

The V call is TRBV29-1, the J call TRBJ1-3; D may be TRBD1 (5 bases). Trimming took off 4 bases at V and 2 bases at J, with 9 bases between the two ends. The CDR3 runs to 13 residues. The germline V gene encodes CDR1 SQVTM and CDR2 ANQGSEA. The chain's CDR3 is CSVAGRAGNTIYF. The CDR3 DNA follows: TGCAGCGTTGCTGGCAGGGCTGGAAACACCATATATTTT.

This chain links TRBV30 with TRBJ1-2; perhaps TRBD1 as D (5 bases). Trimming pared 3 bases from V and 7 bases from J, leaving 15 bases between. CDR1 and CDR2 from the germline V gene are GTSNPN and SVGIG (reference sequence). The CDR3 runs to 13 residues. The CDR3 protein is CAWREGVPGGYTF. The CDR3 nucleotides read TGTGCCTGGAGGGAAGGGGTTCCTGGTGGCTACACCTTC.

The J gene is TRBJ2-7, the V gene TRBV19, with 12 bases that match TRBD1. The CDR3 spans 14 residues. After removal of 5 bases from V and 6 bases from J, the junction contained 5 bases not matched to a gene. Germline V gives CDR1 LNHDA, CDR2 SQIVND (reference sequence). In nucleotides, the CDR3 is TGTGCCAGTAGTGCCCGGGACAGGGGGCGCGAGCAGTACTTC. Its protein product is CASSARDRGREQYF.

A single count supports this clone. The V gene is TRBV29-1, the J gene TRBJ2-3; perhaps TRBD1 as D (5 bases). The CDR3 is 13 residues long. The germline CDR1 and CDR2 sequences are SQVTM and ANQGSEA. V lost 6 bases and J lost 3, with 13 bases in between. CDR3 coding DNA: TGCAGCGTGGACCCCAGGGAAACAGATACGCAGTATTTT. Translating it yields CSVDPRETDTQYF.

In its sample, this clone was seen a few times. CDR3 sequence reads: CASSVTGSSYNEQFF. The CDR3 DNA reads as TGTGCCAGCAGTGTGACGGGAAGCTCCTACAATGAGCAGTTCTTC. V and J are TRBV25-1 and TRBJ2-1; D perhaps matches TRBD2 (5 bases). The V gene's germline CDR1 is MGHDK and CDR2 SYGVNS. Trimming shortened V by 4 bases and J by 0 bases, and 10 bases separated the two germline ends. The CDR3 extends over 15 amino acids.

This clone is a singleton in its sample. The chain has TRBV6-5 and TRBJ2-7, with 7 bases aligning to TRBD2. The germline V gene encodes CDR1 MNHEY and CDR2 SVGAGI. Germline trimming cut 8 bases from V and 0 bases from J; bases unmatched to any gene: 7. CDR3 length: 14 amino acids. CDR3 loop: CASRPGGSSYEQYF. CDR3 DNA sequence: TGTGCCAGCCGGCCCGGCGGGAGCTCCTACGAGCAGTACTTC.

The chain is built from TRBV2 and TRBJ2-3, with 7 bases that match TRBD2. The junction had 12 bases not matched to a gene; V was cut back by 2 bases and J by 4 bases. The V gene's germline CDR1 is SNHLY and CDR2 FYNNEI. The CDR3 consists of 17 residues. As DNA, the CDR3 is TGTGCCAGCAGTGAACGTGGTAGTAGCGGGCCCCCAGATACGCAGTATTTT. It codes for CASSERGSSGPPDTQYF.

The chain uses TRBV6-2 or TRBV6-3 and TRBJ2-5; D is undetermined. V was pared by 4 bases and J by 7 bases, with 13 bases between. In germline, CDR1 is MNHEY, CDR2 SVGEGT. This CDR3 is built from 13 residues. CDR3 DNA: TGTGCCAGCAGTTTCCTCCTTCGAGGGACCCAGTACTTC. It codes for CASSFLLRGTQYF.

A single count supports this clone. The gene calls are TRBV9 and TRBJ1-1; 7 nucleotides align to TRBD1. Germline V gene lookup returns CDR1 SGDLS and CDR2 YYNGEE. V shed 3 bases, J shed 1 base, and the junction held 3 bases outside the gene matches. The CDR3 covers 14 residues. The CDR3 reads CASSGGQPNTEAFF. The DNA for the CDR3 is TGTGCCAGCAGCGGGGGACAGCCGAACACTGAAGCTTTCTTT. Using reference TRBV9 and TRBJ1-1 for the parts outside the CDR3, the full variable domain is DSGVTQTPKHLITATGQRVTLRCSPRSGDLSVYWYQQSLDQGLQFLIQYYNGEERAKGNILERFSAQQFPDLHSELNLSSLELGDSALYFCASSGGQPNTEAFFGQGTRLTVV.

The chain recombines TRBV7-9 with TRBJ2-1; TRBD2 matches at 10 bases. Per the germline V gene, CDR1 is SEHNR and CDR2 is FQNEAQ (reference sequence). Losses at the gene ends were 5 bases for V and 7 bases for J; bases not matched to a gene: 8. This CDR3 spans 15 amino acids. The CDR3 here is CASSPVLAGRNEQFF. The CDR3 DNA reads TGTGCCAGCAGCCCCGTACTAGCGGGACGGAATGAGCAGTTCTTC. Filled out from reference TRBV7-9 and TRBJ2-1, the complete variable domain reads DTGVSQNPRHKITKRGQNVTFRCDPISEHNRLYWYRQTLGQGPEFLTYFQNEAQLEKSRLLSDRFSAERPKGSFSTLEIQRTEQGDSAMYLCASSPVLAGRNEQFFGPGTRLTVL.

J is TRBJ2-3 and V is TRBV4-1, with a possible D match to TRBD1 (6 bases). V was trimmed by 3 bases and J by 5 bases, leaving 18 bases between them. In germline, CDR1 is MGHRA, CDR2 YSYEKL. This CDR3 is 16 amino acids long. In DNA, the CDR3 is TGCGCCAGCAGCCAGGAATCAGGGGTAGTCCGAGATACGCAGTATTTT. Protein: CASSQESGVVRDTQYF.

V gene TRBV10-2 combines with J gene TRBJ2-3; D gene ambiguous. Germline V gene data show CDR1 as WSHSY and CDR2 as SAAADI. Trimming removed 7 bases at V and 3 bases at J, with 11 bases between. The CDR3 has 13 residues. The CDR3 nucleotides are TGCGCCAGCACCCCTCCCGGGACAGATACGCAGTATTTT. Translation: CASTPPGTDTQYF.

V and J are TRBV19 and TRBJ1-5; D call uncertain. V was clipped by 1 base and J by 0 bases, with 4 bases between them. The CDR3 loop spans 14 amino acids. Germline V gives CDR1 LNHDA, CDR2 SQIVND (reference sequence). The CDR3 sequence is CASSIGLSNQPQHF. The CDR3 DNA follows: TGTGCCAGTAGTATAGGTCTTAGCAATCAGCCCCAGCATTTT.

This chain connects TRBV6-6 to TRBJ2-1; 9 bases agree with TRBD2. This CDR3 spans 16 amino acids. The J segment lost 7 bases and the V segment lost 2 bases, leaving 9 bases of the junction unmatched. Germline CDR1 is MNHNY and CDR2 is SVGAGI (reference sequence). The CDR3 loop is CASSYHGTSSENEQFF. For the CDR3, the DNA is TGTGCCAGCAGTTACCATGGGACTAGCTCCGAAAATGAGCAGTTCTTC.

J is TRBJ2-7 and V is TRBV6-5; 10 nucleotides line up with TRBD2. This CDR3 is built from 15 residues. CDR1 MNHEY and CDR2 SVGAGI come from the germline V gene. V dropped 7 bases and J dropped 2; count of bases not matched to a gene: 8. For the CDR3, the DNA is TGTGCCAGCACTTTAGGACTAGCGGTGCCCTACGAGCAGTACTTC. Its translation: CASTLGLAVPYEQYF.

The rearrangement uses TRBV12-3 or TRBV12-4 and TRBJ1-1, with D uncertain. The V end was cut by 2 bases, the J end by 2 bases, with 6 bases between. This CDR3 is built from 13 residues. CDR3 amino acids: CASSLLPNTEAFF. The CDR3 DNA reads TGTGCCAGCAGTTTACTACCTAACACTGAAGCTTTCTTT.

V and J are TRBV6-2 or TRBV6-3 and TRBJ1-1; 8 bases match TRBD1. V was pared by 0 bases and J by 1 base, with 4 bases of the junction left unmatched. CDR1 is MNHEY, CDR2 SVGEGT, per germline. The CDR3 extends over 16 amino acids. CDR3 sequence (DNA): TGTGCCAGCAGTTACTCGGTCGGGACAGGGAACACTGAAGCTTTCTTT. It yields the protein CASSYSVGTGNTEAFF.

In this sample, this clone turned up once. The V and J genes are TRBV5-1 and TRBJ1-3, with TRBD1 identical over 8 bases. Germline-derived CDR1 and CDR2 are SGHRS and YFSETQ. This CDR3 has 15 amino acids. V lost 4 bases to trimming and J lost 2 bases; unmatched junction nucleotides: 5. In nucleotides, the CDR3 is TGCGCCAGCAGCCGGTCACAGGGGGCTGGAAACACCATATATTTT. Residues: CASSRSQGAGNTIYF.

This chain links TRBV7-3 with TRBJ2-2; D unresolved. Trimming removed 6 bases at V and 4 bases at J, with 9 bases between. The germline V gene encodes CDR1 SGHTA and CDR2 FQGTGA. The CDR3 is made up of 13 amino acids. CDR3 in amino acids: CASRLPGTGELFF. The CDR3 DNA sequence: TGTGCCAGCAGATTGCCCGGCACCGGGGAGCTGTTTTTT.